This TCR beta chain was captured by sequencing in a study of blood T cell repertoires in COVID-19. The CDR3 contains 13 residues. Germline lookup yields CDR1 SGHRS and CDR2 YFSETQ. V dropped 2 bases and J dropped 5 bases, with 10 bases sitting between them. Sequencing was performed with immunoSEQ multiplex PCR; in TCRdb, only in-frame clones are kept and a portion is missing. In the table there are 150,000 to 200,000 clones, 80% to 90% of which are singletons. The chain uses TRBV5-1 and TRBJ2-5; unclear D gene. The sequenced sample was peripheral blood. This sequence originates from a woman in her forties or fifties with acute or convalescent COVID-19. The CDR3 bases are TGCGCCAGCAGCTTACCGCAGAGGGAGACCCAGTACTTC. Its translation is CASSLPQRETQYF.